One sample yielded the 31 T cell receptor beta chains listed below, sequenced in a study of blood T cell repertoires in COVID-19. The table came from immunoSEQ multiplex PCR; TCRdb's copy has only in-frame clones and leaves some out. The data hold hundreds of thousands of clones, with nearly 90% observed a single time. Sequencing input: PBMCs or T cells enriched from blood (not recorded which). These receptors came from a woman aged 18-29 years with acute COVID-19.

The rearrangement joins TRBV28 to TRBJ1-4; D remains ambiguous. The CDR3 is 12 residues long. V shed 5 bases and J shed 7 bases, with 8 bases lying between them. Germline-derived CDR1 and CDR2 are MDHEN and SYDVKM. The CDR3, as DNA: TGTGCCAGCAGTGAACGCAGTGAAAAACTGTTTTTT. It yields the protein CASSERSEKLFF.

This chain uses TRBV11-2 with TRBJ1-1; perhaps TRBD1 as D (5 bases). The V end was cut by 2 bases, the J end by 12 bases, with 19 bases between. This CDR3 is 14 amino acids long. The V gene's germline CDR1 is SGHAT and CDR2 FQNNGV. The chain's CDR3 is CASSLWGNQGTSFF. In nucleotides, the CDR3 is TGTGCCAGCAGCTTATGGGGAAACCAGGGAACTTCTTTCTTT.

The chain couples TRBV27 to TRBJ1-2; D perhaps matches TRBD1 (5 bases). Deletions cut 3 bases from V and 2 bases from J, with 16 bases between. Germline-derived CDR1 and CDR2 are MNHEY and SMNVEV (reference sequence). The CDR3 runs to 16 residues. This chain's CDR3 is CASSFRGGARNYGYTF. CDR3 in DNA: TGTGCCAGCAGTTTCCGGGGAGGGGCGAGAAACTATGGCTACACCTTC.

The gene calls are TRBV10-1 and TRBJ2-7, with TRBD2 matching over 8 bases. J lost 0 bases, V lost 8 bases, and 30 bases had no gene match. The CDR3 has 22 residues. Germline loops: CDR1 WNHNN, CDR2 SYGVQD (reference sequence). The CDR3 region has the DNA TGCGCCAGCCTCCCCCGTCGGCGCGACCATAAAAGCTTAGCGGGGCCCTCCTACGAGCAGTACTTC. It specifies CASLPRRRDHKSLAGPSYEQYF.

The chain links TRBV6-2 or TRBV6-3 to TRBJ2-7; 7 bases are shared with TRBD2. V lost 5 bases to trimming and J lost 1 base; unmatched junction nucleotides: 8. Per the germline V gene, CDR1 is MNHEY and CDR2 is SVGEGT. This CDR3 has 15 amino acids. In nucleotides, the CDR3 is TGTGCCAGCAGTCAAACGGGACTACCTTCCTACGAGCAGTACTTC. As protein: CASSQTGLPSYEQYF.

This clone was counted once. The genes are TRBV2 and TRBJ2-1; 7 bases map to TRBD2. This CDR3 is built from 14 residues. V was clipped by 10 bases and J by 0 bases; unmatched bases: 6. Germline loops: CDR1 SNHLY, CDR2 FYNNEI. CDR3 nucleotide sequence: TGTGCCAAGGGCGGGAGAACCTCCTACAATGAGCAGTTCTTC. Translation: CAKGGRTSYNEQFF. Supplemented by reference TRBV2 and TRBJ2-1, the full variable domain reads EPEVTQTPSHQVTQMGQEVILRCVPISNHLYFYWYRQILGQKVEFLVSFYNNEISEKSEIFDDQFSVERPDGSNFTLKIRSTKLEDSAMYFCAKGGRTSYNEQFFGPGTRLTVL.

This clone is a singleton in its sample. The CDR3 here is CSAGTGTSNQPQHF. CDR3 DNA sequence: TGCAGCGCAGGGACAGGGACGAGCAATCAGCCCCAGCATTTT. The rearrangement links TRBV29-1 to TRBJ1-5; 9 bases are shared with TRBD1. The V gene end was trimmed by 7 bases and the J gene end by 1 base; junction bases not matched to a gene: 5. The CDR3 is 14 residues long. Germline V gene lookup returns CDR1 SQVTM and CDR2 ANQGSEA.

The chain combines TRBV3-1 (or the pseudogene TRBV3-2) with TRBJ1-3; perhaps TRBD1 as D (5 bases). Germline lookup yields CDR1 LGHDT and CDR2 YNNKEL (reference sequence). The V gene lost 1 base and the J gene lost 0 bases, with 16 bases spanning the gap. CDR3 length: 18 amino acids. The CDR3, as DNA: TGTGCCAGCAGCCAAGCGGCAGGGTTGTTTAACTCTGGAAACACCATATATTTT. This sequence encodes CASSQAAGLFNSGNTIYF.

This chain connects TRBV11-2 to TRBJ2-7; 9 bases are a match to TRBD1. Germline V gene sequence: CDR1 SGHAT, CDR2 FQNNGV. This CDR3 spans 14 amino acids. Germline trimming cut 5 bases from V and 5 bases from J; bases unmatched to any gene: 7. The CDR3 coding sequence is TGTGCCAGCAGCCGCGGGGACAGGGTGGACGAGCAGTACTTC. Protein product: CASSRGDRVDEQYF.

This chain links TRBV18 with TRBJ1-3; D might be TRBD1 (6 bases). Germline V CDR1 and CDR2: KGHSH, LQKENI. The CDR3 runs 16 residues. Trimming pared 5 bases from V and 6 bases from J, leaving 20 bases between. The CDR3 sequence is CASSTRLRDITNTIYF. The CDR3 region has the DNA TGTGCCAGCTCAACAAGACTCAGGGACATTACAAACACCATATATTTT.

This chain joins TRBV5-1 and TRBJ2-7; D is possibly TRBD1 (5 bases). Germline assignment: CDR1 SGHRS and CDR2 YFSETQ. The length of the CDR3 is 14 residues. V lost 5 bases and J 6 bases, leaving 18 bases between the germline ends. CDR3 DNA sequence: TGCGCCAGCAGAGGGGCCAGTAGTTCGTCCGAGCAGTACTTC. It is translated as CASRGASSSSEQYF.

The rearrangement links TRBV10-3 to TRBJ2-1, with 11 bases aligning to TRBD2. This CDR3 spans 15 amino acids. Germline-derived CDR1 and CDR2 are ENHRY and SYGVKD. After removal of 10 bases from V and 7 bases from J, the junction contained 12 bases not matched to a gene. CDR3 in amino acids: CATNGGLAERNEQFF. The CDR3 region has the DNA TGTGCCACCAATGGGGGACTAGCGGAACGGAATGAGCAGTTCTTC.

About this clone: Sequence at one end of the junction differs from germline and may be a read error. V usage is TRBV6-1 and J usage is TRBJ2-7; D call uncertain. CDR3 size: 14 residues. Germline-derived CDR1 and CDR2 are MNHNS and SASEGT. The CDR3 DNA follows: TGTGCCAGCACTGAATGGTTCAGCTCCTACGAGCAGTACTTC. Amino acids: CASTEWFSSYEQYF.

The chain has TRBV28 and TRBJ2-1, with D possibly being TRBD2 (6 bases). From germline, CDR1 is MDHEN and CDR2 SYDVKM. Trimming removed 4 bases at V and 7 bases at J, with 20 bases between. The CDR3 totals 16 residues. The CDR3: CASSSPLEGLSNEQFF. DNA of the CDR3: TGTGCCAGCAGTTCGCCTTTGGAGGGCCTATCTAATGAGCAGTTCTTC.

This clone showed up just once. The V call is TRBV11-2, the J call TRBJ1-4, with TRBD1 matching over 9 bases. With 5 bases clipped from V and 8 bases from J, the junction kept 9 bases outside the gene matches. There are 15 residues in the CDR3. Germline CDR1 reads SGHAT; CDR2 reads FQNNGV. CDR3 in DNA: TGTGCCAGCAGCCTCGGGGGGACAGGGCGCGAAAAACTGTTTTTT. Residues: CASSLGGTGREKLFF.

The rearrangement joins TRBV19 to TRBJ1-2; 8 nucleotides align to TRBD1. CDR3 length: 13 amino acids. With 6 bases clipped from V and 7 bases from J, the junction kept 7 bases outside the gene matches. From germline, CDR1 is LNHDA and CDR2 SQIVND (reference sequence). The CDR3 sequence is CASRTGELGGYTF. CDR3 in DNA: TGTGCCAGTAGGACAGGGGAGTTAGGTGGCTACACCTTC.

The chain links TRBV10-3 to TRBJ2-1, with D possibly being TRBD2 (6 bases). V shed 4 bases and J shed 7 bases, with 11 bases lying between them. This CDR3 has 13 residues. Per the germline V gene, CDR1 is ENHRY and CDR2 is SYGVKD. CDR3 protein: CAISAMGGNEQFF. The CDR3 DNA sequence: TGTGCCATCAGTGCCATGGGGGGTAATGAGCAGTTCTTC.

The rearrangement uses TRBV20-1 and TRBJ2-5; D gene ambiguous. This CDR3 spans 11 amino acids. Germline V lookup: CDR1 DFQATT, CDR2 SNEGSKA (reference sequence). V gave up 5 bases and J gave up 5 bases, with 9 bases separating them. The CDR3 DNA reads TGCAGTGCTCCCCGAGAGGAGACCCAGTACTTC. Translation gives CSAPREETQYF.

The rearrangement uses TRBV21-1 and TRBJ1-2; TRBD1 was called by the table and not checked on the DNA. TRBV21-1 is deemed a pseudogene. The CDR3 has 18 residues. CDR3: CASSDPGQGTPYGYGYTF. The DNA for the CDR3 is TGTGCCAGCAGCGACCCGGGACAGGGTACTCCTTATGGCTATGGCTACACCTTC.

The rearrangement uses TRBV19 and TRBJ2-1, with 8 bases matching TRBD2. Germline-derived CDR1 and CDR2 are LNHDA and SQIVND (reference sequence). The CDR3 spans 16 residues. Trimming cost V 3 bases and J 10 bases; bases outside gene matches: 14. The CDR3 DNA sequence: TGTGCCAGTAGTATTTATCTGATTAGCGGGAAGAAGGAGCAGTTCTTC. Encoded protein: CASSIYLISGKKEQFF. The variable domain in full, with the rest retrieved from reference TRBV19 and TRBJ2-1, is DGGITQSPKYLFRKEGQNVTLSCEQNLNHDAMYWYRQDPGQGLRLIYYSQIVNDFQKGDIAEGYSVSREKKESFPLTVTSAQKNPTAFYLCASSIYLISGKKEQFFGPGTRLTVL.

This chain uses TRBV7-2 with TRBJ2-1; 7 bases fit TRBD1. The ends lost 5 bases at V and 10 bases at J; junction bases unmatched: 2. This CDR3 contains 11 residues. From germline, CDR1 is SGHTA and CDR2 FQGNSA. CDR3 sequence reads: CASSPRGEQFF. CDR3 DNA sequence: TGTGCCAGCAGCCCCAGGGGGGAGCAGTTCTTC.

V is TRBV28 and J is TRBJ2-1; a weak D match, TRBD1 (5 bases). V lost 7 bases and J lost 5, with 18 bases in between. Germline V gives CDR1 MDHEN, CDR2 SYDVKM. The CDR3 covers 15 residues. DNA for the CDR3: TGTGCCAGCATCCTAGGGGCCGGCAAAAACAATGAGCAGTTCTTC. It encodes CASILGAGKNNEQFF. Full variable domain (missing parts from reference TRBV28 and TRBJ2-1): DVKVTQSSRYLVKRTGEKVFLECVQDMDHENMFWYRQDPGLGLRLIYFSYDVKMKEKGDIPEGYSVSREKKERFSLILESASTNQTSMYLCASILGAGKNNEQFFGPGTRLTVL.

The chain joins TRBV5-1 to TRBJ1-1, with D perhaps matching TRBD1 (6 bases). This CDR3 contains 15 residues. Trimming pared 0 bases from V and 5 bases from J, leaving 14 bases between. Germline V CDR1 and CDR2: SGHRS, YFSETQ. The CDR3 loop is CASSLAAGQGTEAFF. Here the CDR3 DNA reads TGCGCCAGCAGCTTGGCTGCGGGTCAGGGGACTGAAGCTTTCTTT.

The chain links TRBV18 to TRBJ1-2, with D perhaps matching TRBD1 (5 bases). The CDR3 runs 15 residues. V lost 2 bases to trimming and J lost 5 bases, with 15 bases between them. The germline gives CDR1 KGHSH, CDR2 LQKENI. The CDR3 DNA follows: TGTGCCAGCTCACCAGTTACAGGCGGGACGTATGGCTACACCTTC. Its translation is CASSPVTGGTYGYTF.

Remarks on this clone: One junction end does not reproduce the germline sequence, and a read error may be involved. The gene calls are TRBV6-1 and TRBJ2-5; 8 bases align to TRBD2. The CDR3 covers 14 residues. Germline CDR1 is MNHNS and CDR2 is SASEGT. CDR3 in amino acids: CASSEVEEVTSENF. In DNA form, the CDR3 reads TGTGCCAGCAGTGAAGTAGAGGAGGTGACTAGCGAAAACTTC.

V usage is TRBV5-4 and J usage is TRBJ2-6, with D possibly matching TRBD1 (5 bases). CDR3 length: 15 amino acids. CDR1 is SGHNT, CDR2 YYREEE, per germline (reference sequence). The V end lost 4 bases, the J end lost 4 bases, and 12 bases lay between the germline ends. Here the CDR3 DNA reads TGTGCCAGCAGCATCACAGGCACCGGGGCCAACGTCCTGACTTTC. Translated: CASSITGTGANVLTF.

The rearrangement joins TRBV7-9 to TRBJ1-1, with D perhaps matching TRBD1 (5 bases). Germline values: CDR1 SEHNR, CDR2 FQNEAQ (reference sequence). The CDR3 contains 14 residues. Trimming stripped 1 base from V and 5 bases from J, with 11 bases between. In nucleotides, the CDR3 is TGTGCCAGCAGCTTAGGAGAGGGGAGGACTGAAGCTTTCTTT. Encoded protein: CASSLGEGRTEAFF.

The V call is TRBV30, the J call TRBJ1-2, with D unresolved. This CDR3 comprises 14 residues. V lost 5 bases, J lost 1 base, and 14 bases lay in between. The germline gives CDR1 GTSNPN, CDR2 SVGIG (reference sequence). The CDR3 coding sequence is TGTGCCTGGGCGGACGGAGGCCTTAACTATGGCTACACCTTC. Protein sequence: CAWADGGLNYGYTF.

CDR3 protein: CASSLVQAPSPLHF. The CDR3 nucleotides read TGCGCCAGCAGCTTGGTACAGGCACCATCACCCCTCCACTTT. The chain recombines TRBV5-1 with TRBJ1-6; D is perhaps TRBD1 (5 bases). This CDR3 is 14 amino acids long. Trimming took off 0 bases at V and 10 bases at J, with 11 bases between the two ends. CDR1 is SGHRS, CDR2 YFSETQ, per germline. Variable domain in full (rest from reference TRBV5-1 and TRBJ1-6): KAGVTQTPRYLIKTRGQQVTLSCSPISGHRSVSWYQQTPGQGLQFLFEYFSETQRNKGNFPGRFSGRQFSNSRSEMNVSTLELGDSALYLCASSLVQAPSPLHFGNGTRLTVT.

The V call is TRBV27, the J call TRBJ1-2; 7 bases agree with TRBD1. There are 12 residues in the CDR3. The ends lost 9 bases at V and 3 bases at J; junction bases unmatched: 4. Germline CDR1 is MNHEY and CDR2 is SMNVEV (reference sequence). The CDR3 region is CASSTGDYGYTF. The CDR3 region has the DNA TGTGCCAGTTCTACAGGGGACTATGGCTACACCTTC.

This chain links TRBV19 with TRBJ1-5; D is unresolved. The CDR3 loop spans 14 amino acids. CDR1 LNHDA and CDR2 SQIVND come from the germline V gene (reference sequence). The V gene lost 3 bases and the J gene lost 6 bases, with 12 bases spanning the gap. CDR3 nucleotides: TGTGCCAGTAGTATGAGGCTAACAAGTCAGCCCCAGCATTTT. As protein: CASSMRLTSQPQHF.